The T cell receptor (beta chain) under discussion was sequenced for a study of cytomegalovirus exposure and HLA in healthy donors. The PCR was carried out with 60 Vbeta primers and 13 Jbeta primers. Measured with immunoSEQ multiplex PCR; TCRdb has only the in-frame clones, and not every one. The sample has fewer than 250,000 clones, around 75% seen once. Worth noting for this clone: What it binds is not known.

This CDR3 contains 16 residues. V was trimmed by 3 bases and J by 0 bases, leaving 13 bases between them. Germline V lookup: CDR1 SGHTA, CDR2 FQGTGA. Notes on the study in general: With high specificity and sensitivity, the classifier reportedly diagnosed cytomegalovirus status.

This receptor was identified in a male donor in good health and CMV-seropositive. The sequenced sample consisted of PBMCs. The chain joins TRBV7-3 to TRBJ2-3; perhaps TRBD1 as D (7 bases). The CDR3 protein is CASSLYQGGSTDTQYF. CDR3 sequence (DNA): TGTGCCAGCAGCTTGTATCAGGGGGGTAGCACAGATACGCAGTATTTT.